This record concerns one T cell receptor beta chain sequence. This specimen belongs to a study of CD8 T cells in Susac syndrome. TCR beta was sequenced from blood CD8+ and CD4+ T cells. Healthy donors served as age- and sex-matched controls. The authors negatively isolated CD8+ and CD4+ T cells and FACS-enriched TEMRA cells. Random hexamers were used to reverse transcribe the RNA input (roughly 0.5 to 1 ug). Amplification of TCR beta CDR3 was carried out by immunoSEQ multiplex PCR, which covered 54 Vbeta and 13 Jbeta segments. One entry per CDR3 protein results from TCRdb running MiXCR on the immunoSEQ multiplex PCR reads. The sample includes some 95,000 distinct CDR3 sequences, approximately 92% seen only once; the top ten take around 0.31%. With 4 bases removed from V and 0 bases from J, the gap between germline ends came to 16 bases. Germline CDR1 reads MNHEY; CDR2 reads SMNVEV (reference sequence). The CDR3 contains 16 residues.

The sequence came from a human donor in good health. The chain combines TRBV27 with TRBJ2-7; D possibly uses TRBD1 or TRBD2 (5 bases each). Specimen: CD8+ T cells from PBMCs. Here the CDR3 reads CASSSRADGTSYEQYF. The CDR3 DNA sequence: TGTGCCAGCAGTTCCCGGGCGGACGGGACCTCCTACGAGCAGTACTTC.